The T cell receptor beta chain under discussion was sequenced for a study of a mutant IDH1 vaccine in newly diagnosed glioma. Turning to the study itself: Vaccination began 4-6 weeks post radiotherapy alone, or with temozolomide cycles. Radiotherapy, temozolomide, or both had been given previously, and both were given to most. Study-level points and caveats: Pseudoprogression appeared unlinked to shifts in leading peripheral T cell clonotypes.

Time point in this sample: week 11, during vaccination. A single vaccine dose contained 300 ug of mutant IDH1 20-mer peptide, and topical imiquimod was used with it. Measured with immunoSEQ multiplex PCR; TCRdb has only the in-frame clones, and not every one. The sample carries 60,000 or so clones, approximately 91% recorded once. The CDR3 runs 16 residues. The V end lost 3 bases, the J end lost 0 bases, and 12 bases lay between the germline ends. Germline assignment: CDR1 MNHNS and CDR2 SASEGT. Notes on this clone: What it binds is unknown.

Sequenced here: PBMCs, sampled from a glioma patient whose treatment included an IDH1 peptide vaccine. The clonotype comes from a man aged 35 to 55 with glioma. This chain links TRBV6-1 with TRBJ1-3; no clear D gene. The CDR3 DNA reads TGTGCCAGCAGTGACGGCAGACGGCCCTCTGGAAACACCATATATTTT. Translation: CASSDGRRPSGNTIYF.